Each of the 5 T cell receptor beta chains below was sequenced from the same sample in a study of somatic mutations in cytotoxic T cells in rheumatoid arthritis. TCRdb keeps only in-frame clones here, not all; method: immunoSEQ multiplex PCR. Among roughly 20,000 clones, over 80% were seen once, and the ten largest hold about a tenth. Material for sequencing was CD8+ T cells sorted from blood. The receptors derive from an adult with rheumatoid arthritis.

The V and J genes are TRBV29-1 and TRBJ2-1; 12 nucleotides agree with TRBD2. The junction had 2 bases not matched to a gene; V was cut back by 1 base and J by 1 base. The CDR3 has 16 residues. The germline gives CDR1 SQVTM, CDR2 ANQGSEA. CDR3: CSVEGTSGDSYNEQFF. CDR3 nucleotide sequence: TGCAGCGTTGAAGGGACTAGCGGGGATTCCTACAATGAGCAGTTCTTC.

The chain employs TRBV7-9 and TRBJ1-5; 8 positions agree with TRBD1. Germline-derived CDR1 and CDR2 are SEHNR and FQNEAQ (reference sequence). The CDR3 covers 14 residues. With V trimmed by 1 base and J by 7 bases, 3 bases remained unmatched. In DNA form, the CDR3 reads TGTGCCAGCAGCTTAGAGGCAGGGGGCCAGCCCCAGCATTTT. Translation gives CASSLEAGGQPQHF. The full variable domain, rest sourced from reference TRBV7-9 and TRBJ1-5, is DTGVSQNPRHKITKRGQNVTFRCDPISEHNRLYWYRQTLGQGPEFLTYFQNEAQLEKSRLLSDRFSAERPKGSFSTLEIQRTEQGDSAMYLCASSLEAGGQPQHFGDGTRLSIL.

V and J are TRBV19 and TRBJ2-3; 11 nucleotides line up with TRBD2. The CDR3 loop spans 16 amino acids. CDR1 is LNHDA, CDR2 SQIVND, per germline (reference sequence). With 5 bases clipped from V and 7 bases from J, the junction kept 11 bases outside the gene matches. The CDR3 coding sequence is TGTGCCAGTAGTGCCGGGACTAGCGGCGCCCTGCATACGCAGTATTTT. This codes for CASSAGTSGALHTQYF.

This sequence joins TRBV5-5 and TRBJ1-2, with TRBD1 matching over 11 bases. Germline V lookup: CDR1 SGHKS, CDR2 YYEKEE (reference sequence). V shed 6 bases and J 6 bases; nucleotides not matched to a gene: 10. The CDR3 is 15 amino acids. CDR3 loop: CASTTRTGGADGYTF. DNA of the CDR3: TGTGCCAGCACCACGAGGACAGGGGGCGCGGATGGCTACACCTTC. Complete variable domain (other parts from reference TRBV5-5 and TRBJ1-2): DAGVTQSPTHLIKTRGQQVTLRCSPISGHKSVSWYQQVLGQGPQFIFQYYEKEERGRGNFPDRFSARQFPNYSSELNVNALLLGDSALYLCASTTRTGGADGYTFGSGTRLTVV.

The chain employs TRBV19 and TRBJ2-7; 9 bases line up with TRBD1. CDR1 and CDR2 (germline): LNHDA, SQIVND (reference sequence). V lost 7 bases to trimming and J lost 5 bases; unmatched junction nucleotides: 9. The CDR3 spans 14 residues. The CDR3 is CASKTGTGTHEQYF. CDR3 in DNA: TGTGCCAGTAAGACCGGGACAGGGACGCACGAGCAGTACTTC.